These 27 T cell receptor beta chains originate from one sample sequenced in a study of memory CD8 T cells in hepatitis C reinfection. TCRdb's copy holds only in-frame clones and misses some; the assay was immunoSEQ multiplex PCR. The table has about 46,000 clones, approximately 92% seen once. As to time point: late/post reinfection, 12 to 24 weeks after detection. TCR sequencing was done directly ex vivo on sorted cells, without expansion in vitro. The sample was naive CD8+ T cells sorted from blood. The origin of the receptors is a man aged 18 to 30 with hepatitis C virus infection.

This chain links TRBV2 with TRBJ2-1; 9 positions agree with TRBD2. This CDR3 contains 17 residues. Per germline, CDR1 SNHLY and CDR2 FYNNEI. The trim removed 3 bases at V and 9 bases at J, leaving 15 bases unmatched. CDR3 nucleotide sequence: TGTGCCAGCAGTGATGTCCGGGCTAGCGGGAAGAATCGTGAGCAGTTCTTC. Protein: CASSDVRASGKNREQFF.

The chain couples TRBV7-9 to TRBJ1-1; 12 bases fit TRBD1. With 0 bases clipped from V and 8 bases from J, the junction kept 7 bases outside the gene matches. Per the germline V gene, CDR1 is SEHNR and CDR2 is FQNEAQ (reference sequence). The CDR3 totals 16 residues. The DNA for the CDR3 is TGTGCCAGCAGCTTAGCGACGGGACAGGGGGCACGGGAAGCTTTCTTT. It translates to CASSLATGQGAREAFF.

The J gene is TRBJ2-7, the V gene TRBV9, with 9 bases lining up with TRBD1. V lost 7 bases and J lost 6; bases outside the gene matches: 2. The CDR3 covers 11 residues. CDR1 SGDLS and CDR2 YYNGEE come from the germline V gene. The CDR3 reads CASLTGGEQYV. The CDR3 nucleotides read TGTGCCAGCCTGACAGGGGGCGAGCAGTACGTC.

The rearrangement joins TRBV14 to TRBJ2-7; TRBD1 matches 8 bases. Trimming at V came to 2 bases and at J to 2 bases, leaving 8 bases not matched to a gene. The CDR3 has 16 amino acids. CDR1 is SGHDN and CDR2 is FVKESK in the germline V gene. DNA for the CDR3: TGTGCCAGCAGCCAAATTTCTGGACAGGGTCCCTACGAGCAGTACGTC. It codes for CASSQISGQGPYEQYV.

This clone was recorded once. V is TRBV27 and J is TRBJ1-5; 11 positions match TRBD1. CDR1 and CDR2 (germline): MNHEY, SMNVEV (reference sequence). The CDR3 loop spans 16 amino acids. Germline trimming cut 5 bases from V and 6 bases from J; bases unmatched to any gene: 9. The CDR3 sequence is CASSRGQGARSQPQHF. Written as DNA, the CDR3 is TGTGCCAGCAGTAGAGGACAGGGGGCGAGGAGTCAGCCCCAGCATTTT.

This clone came up a few times. The genes are TRBV5-1 and TRBJ2-6; D perhaps matches TRBD1 (7 bases). In germline, CDR1 is SGHRS, CDR2 YFSETQ. V was shortened by 6 bases and J by 1 base, with 20 bases between the two germline ends. This CDR3 region has 18 residues. CDR3 in amino acids: CASTPSVGQKSGANVLTF. CDR3 nucleotides: TGCGCCAGCACCCCTAGCGTGGGACAGAAGTCTGGGGCCAACGTCCTGACTTTC.

The V and J genes are TRBV30 and TRBJ2-3, with unresolved D. Trimming took off 0 bases at V and 0 bases at J, with 10 bases between the two ends. There are 15 residues in the CDR3. The germline CDR1 and CDR2 sequences are GTSNPN and SVGIG (reference sequence). CDR3 DNA sequence: TGTGCCTGGAGTGTACTCCGGAGAAGCACAGATACGCAGTATTTT. Its protein product is CAWSVLRRSTDTQYF.

The chain combines TRBV7-2 with TRBJ1-5, with a weak D call TRBD1 (6 bases). The CDR3 is 16 residues long. The germline CDR1 and CDR2 sequences are SGHTA and FQGNSA. The V end was cut by 5 bases, the J end by 0 bases, with 14 bases between. The CDR3 DNA is TGTGCCAGCAGCACACCCCAGGGGTCTAGCAATCAGCCCCAGCATTTT. It codes for CASSTPQGSSNQPQHF. Complete variable domain (other parts from reference TRBV7-2 and TRBJ1-5): GAGVSQSPSNKVTEKGKDVELRCDPISGHTALYWYRQSLGQGLEFLIYFQGNSAPDKSGLPSDRFSAERTGGSVSTLTIQRTQQEDSAVYLCASSTPQGSSNQPQHFGDGTRLSIL.

The V and J genes are TRBV2 and TRBJ2-1; 7 positions match TRBD2. This CDR3 has 15 residues. Germline CDR1 SNHLY, CDR2 FYNNEI. V lost 4 bases to trimming and J lost 3 bases; unmatched junction nucleotides: 6. The CDR3 spells CASSAGEGNYNEQFF. The CDR3 DNA reads TGTGCCAGCAGTGCGGGGGAGGGCAACTACAATGAGCAGTTCTTC.

The V and J genes are TRBV27 and TRBJ2-3, with a possible D match to TRBD2 (5 bases). Germline assignment: CDR1 MNHEY and CDR2 SMNVEV (reference sequence). Deletions cut 6 bases from V and 4 bases from J, with 17 bases between. The CDR3 extends over 15 amino acids. CDR3: CASSLRVLSADTQYF. In DNA, the CDR3 is TGTGCCAGCAGCCTCCGGGTCCTTAGCGCAGATACGCAGTATTTT.

This chain's CDR3 is CASSLYGRGYEQYF. In nucleotides, the CDR3 is TGTGCCAGCAGTTTATACGGGAGAGGCTACGAGCAGTACTTC. This chain uses TRBV27 with TRBJ2-7; possible D gene TRBD2, 6 bases. Germline CDR1 and CDR2: MNHEY and SMNVEV (reference sequence). CDR3 length: 14 residues. Trimming stripped 1 base from V and 3 bases from J, with 10 bases between.

The chain couples TRBV10-1 to TRBJ2-1; 9 bases match TRBD2. This CDR3 region has 16 residues. After removal of 0 bases from V and 7 bases from J, the junction contained 7 bases not matched to a gene. The germline gives CDR1 WNHNN, CDR2 SYGVQD (reference sequence). CDR3 loop: CASSESVAGGMNEQFF. CDR3 DNA sequence: TGCGCCAGCAGTGAGTCGGTCGCGGGAGGGATGAATGAGCAGTTCTTC.

This clone was seen a few times. The chain couples TRBV4-1 to TRBJ1-1; 9 nucleotides agree with TRBD1. The CDR3 loop spans 14 amino acids. The germline gives CDR1 MGHRA, CDR2 YSYEKL. Losses at the gene ends were 4 bases for V and 7 bases for J; bases not matched to a gene: 7. CDR3 coding DNA: TGCGCCAGCAGCCCAGGACAGGGGCAGGGTGAAGCTTTCTTT. This codes for CASSPGQGQGEAFF.

The chain couples TRBV6-5 to TRBJ2-1, with D perhaps matching TRBD2 (5 bases). The CDR3 has 12 amino acids. CDR1 is MNHEY, CDR2 SVGAGI, per germline. V was pared by 2 bases and J by 12 bases, with 11 bases between. The CDR3 DNA reads TGTGCCAGCAGTTACGGGTCCGAGGGGCAGTTCTTC. Its protein is CASSYGSEGQFF.

Only a few counts were recorded for this clone. The rearrangement uses TRBV2 and TRBJ1-1; D remains ambiguous. CDR3 length: 14 residues. Per the germline V gene, CDR1 is SNHLY and CDR2 is FYNNEI. V shed 3 bases and J shed 1 base, with 9 bases lying between them. The CDR3, as DNA: TGTGCCAGCAGTGACGGGAATTCGAACACTGAAGCTTTCTTT. It codes for CASSDGNSNTEAFF.

The chain uses TRBV7-9 and TRBJ2-7; 7 positions match TRBD2. Germline assignment: CDR1 SEHNR and CDR2 FQNEAQ (reference sequence). V trimming: 5 bases; J trimming: 7 bases; junction bases outside the gene matches: 8. The CDR3 is made up of 13 amino acids. CDR3 DNA: TGTGCCAGCAGCGCCAGGACTAGTTCGGAGCAGTACTTC. The encoded protein is CASSARTSSEQYF. Variable domain in full (rest from reference TRBV7-9 and TRBJ2-7): DTGVSQNPRHKITKRGQNVTFRCDPISEHNRLYWYRQTLGQGPEFLTYFQNEAQLEKSRLLSDRFSAERPKGSFSTLEIQRTEQGDSAMYLCASSARTSSEQYFGPGTRLTVT.

The chain employs TRBV2 and TRBJ2-1; D perhaps matches TRBD2 (6 bases). The CDR3 totals 15 residues. With 2 bases removed from V and 2 bases from J, the gap between germline ends came to 10 bases. Germline V gene sequence: CDR1 SNHLY, CDR2 FYNNEI. The CDR3 loop reads CASSESGEAYNEQFF. The DNA of the CDR3 is TGTGCCAGCAGTGAATCGGGGGAGGCCTACAATGAGCAGTTCTTC. The full variable domain, its missing parts supplied by reference TRBV2 and TRBJ2-1, is EPEVTQTPSHQVTQMGQEVILRCVPISNHLYFYWYRQILGQKVEFLVSFYNNEISEKSEIFDDQFSVERPDGSNFTLKIRSTKLEDSAMYFCASSESGEAYNEQFFGPGTRLTVL.

J is TRBJ2-7 and V is TRBV27; D may be TRBD1 (5 bases). The ends were cut back, 5 bases at V and 4 bases at J, with 15 bases in the middle. The CDR3 is 14 amino acids. Germline CDR1 reads MNHEY; CDR2 reads SMNVEV (reference sequence). CDR3 in amino acids: CASSPWQGNYEQYF. The DNA for the CDR3 is TGTGCCAGCAGTCCCTGGCAGGGTAATTACGAGCAGTACTTC.

CDR3 sequence reads: CASSPRGYNEQFF. CDR3 bases: TGCGCCAGCAGCCCCCGGGGGTACAATGAGCAGTTCTTC. This chain links TRBV4-1 with TRBJ2-1, with D possibly matching TRBD2 (6 bases). Germline-derived CDR1 and CDR2 are MGHRA and YSYEKL. The CDR3 length is 13 residues. Trimming stripped 4 bases from V and 4 bases from J, with 8 bases between.

This chain uses TRBV30 with TRBJ1-2; the D gene is possibly TRBD1 (5 bases). Germline CDR1 and CDR2: GTSNPN and SVGIG (reference sequence). The CDR3 spans 13 residues. V lost 0 bases to trimming and J lost 6 bases, with 11 bases between them. The CDR3 loop reads CAWSVVGGDGYTF. CDR3 DNA: TGTGCCTGGAGTGTCGTGGGGGGGGATGGCTACACCTTC.

The chain carries TRBV5-6 and TRBJ2-7, with TRBD1 as a possible D gene (6 bases). The germline gives CDR1 SGHDT, CDR2 YYEEEE. The V and J ends lost 5 bases and 7 bases respectively, with 13 bases between them. This CDR3 comprises 12 residues. CDR3 nucleotide sequence: TGTGCCAGCAGTATACAGGGCGCAGAGCAGTACGTC. Residues: CASSIQGAEQYV.

J is TRBJ2-3 and V is TRBV5-4, with 11 bases aligning to TRBD2. CDR3 length: 15 residues. J gave up 4 bases and V 3 bases, and 4 bases lay outside the gene matches. Per germline, CDR1 SGHNT and CDR2 YYREEE (reference sequence). CDR3 region: CASSSIAGGSDTQYF. CDR3 nucleotides: TGTGCCAGCAGCTCGATAGCGGGGGGGTCAGATACGCAGTATTTT. Full variable domain (missing parts from reference TRBV5-4 and TRBJ2-3): ETGVTQSPTHLIKTRGQQVTLRCSSQSGHNTVSWYQQALGQGPQFIFQYYREEENGRGNFPPRFSGLQFPNYSSELNVNALELDDSALYLCASSSIAGGSDTQYFGPGTRLTVL.

The V and J genes are TRBV15 and TRBJ1-5; 7 nucleotides match TRBD1. The CDR3 consists of 15 residues. J lost 3 bases, V lost 1 base, and 3 bases had no gene match. In germline, CDR1 is LNHNV, CDR2 YYDKDF (reference sequence). DNA of the CDR3: TGTGCCACCAGCAGAGGAACAGGGGACAATCAGCCCCAGCATTTT. Its protein product is CATSRGTGDNQPQHF.

This chain connects TRBV11-2 to TRBJ2-7, with 10 bases identical to TRBD1. V lost 3 bases and J lost 2; bases outside the gene matches: 1. Germline V gene sequence: CDR1 SGHAT, CDR2 FQNNGV. The CDR3 runs 14 residues. Written as DNA, the CDR3 is TGTGCCAGCAGCTTCGGGACAGGGGCCTACGAGCAGTACGTC. Translated, it gives CASSFGTGAYEQYV.

The CDR3 coding sequence is TGCGCCAGCAGCCAAGTGGGTGGGGGGACCTACAATGAGCAGTTCTTC. Residues: CASSQVGGGTYNEQFF. The V and J genes are TRBV4-3 and TRBJ2-1, with D possibly being TRBD2 (6 bases). V was clipped by 1 base and J by 2 bases, with 12 bases between them. CDR1 is LGHNA, CDR2 YSLEER, per germline. CDR3 size: 16 residues.

The chain uses TRBV5-4 and TRBJ1-1, with D possibly being TRBD1 (6 bases). Germline V gene data show CDR1 as SGHNT and CDR2 as YYREEE (reference sequence). The CDR3 consists of 13 residues. Here the CDR3 DNA reads TGTGCGACCACGGGAGGGGGGCGCCCTGAAGCTTTCTTT. Translated: CATTGGGRPEAFF.

Within the sample, this clone is medium-sized. In DNA form, the CDR3 reads TGCGCCAGCAGCCTTAGGACAGGCGATGAGCAGTTCTTC. It is translated as CASSLRTGDEQFF. The chain links TRBV4-1 to TRBJ2-1; 7 bases are shared with TRBD1. Germline values: CDR1 MGHRA, CDR2 YSYEKL. The CDR3 runs to 13 residues. After removal of 4 bases from V and 8 bases from J, the junction contained 5 bases not matched to a gene.